This T cell receptor beta chain was sequenced for a study of cytomegalovirus exposure and HLA in healthy donors (dated by TCRdb to 2016 to 2017). Regarding the research as a whole: According to an earlier analysis of a few hundred of the donors, about 179 million T cells yielded 117 million unique TCR beta sequences and 276 Gb of sequence data. A few DR-DQ haplotypes were treated as single units for association and clustering because of strong linkage in the cohort. Along with the 666-subject first cohort, a separate validation cohort of approximately 110 different subjects was used. To decide whether each TCR beta V gene segment behaved as functional or pseudogenic, an earlier analysis of fewer than 750 of the donors relied on high-throughput TCR beta sequencing. Every repertoire in the discovery cohort had been generated on one and the same sequencing platform. Among some 400 genotyped donors of the cohort, an average of around 250,000 unique TCR beta nucleotide sequences was sequenced per donor, of which about 18% were non-productive. In the later analysis, no new phenotypic data were used to find candidate immune exposures; instead, reliance was placed on TCR beta sequences and their occurrence across donors. An early release covering roughly 640 HLA-typed donors comprised about 320 gigabases of sequencing data and roughly 85 million unique TCR sequences. Typing coverage differed by locus: A, B, C, DRB1 and DQB1 were typed in roughly 629-630 donors, DQA1 in about 560, DPA1 in 600 to 610, and DPB1 in 472. Using immunosequencing, the study profiled T cell repertoires from 640 or so subjects and related those repertoires to cytomegalovirus serostatus. Both class I and class II loci were covered by HLA typing, at four-digit resolution. A later analysis re-analyzed previously published TCR beta repertoires from approximately 700 donors and added high-resolution HLA genotyping to study TCR occurrence patterns. To predict cytomegalovirus infection status, the study brought together high-throughput TCR immunosequencing, statistical association of individual TCRs with disease status, and machine learning. A later genetic analysis used genome-wide SNP genotypes for about 65% of the 666 donors, treating that subset as a discovery cohort. Among the roughly 400 genotyped donors, about 85% belonged to the genetic ancestry cluster associated with self-reported Caucasian donors. The study aimed to test whether signatures of past pathogen exposure could be identified by cataloging public T cell receptors. Donor age, sex, ethnicity and CMV serostatus were compiled alongside the repertoire data. Beyond this particular receptor, the publication reports: This cohort had only TCR beta chains sequenced, and the lack of alpha or paired-chain data limited which features could be detected. A further reported finding was that TCR beta sequences accurately predicted the HLA-A and HLA-B alleles for most subjects in the first cohort. When HLA alleles, especially DR and DQ, strongly co-occurred, TCR associations were difficult to assign to individual alleles. A few of the identified cytomegalovirus-associated TCR beta chains were confirmed in vitro to be specific for cytomegalovirus antigens. In a later analysis, most CMV-associated TCR beta chains were found to appear HLA-restricted, with HLA associations seemingly driven largely by CMV exposure. A later genetic analysis reported fewer N-insertions in productive TCRs among donors in an Asian-associated ancestry cluster than the approximately 700-donor mean. Presence/absence analyses assumed roughly uniform sequencing depth across donors, an assumption that may not hold. A later analysis reported that several top co-occurrence clusters appeared linked to parvovirus B19, influenza, CMV and Epstein-Barr virus. Because counts were too low, around 18 rarely observed V segments, including chromosome 9 orphons, were left out of the earlier analysis of a few hundred of the donors. In a later genetic analysis, a missense DCLRE1C variant was associated with V-gene and J-gene trimming of TCR beta chains, and the association was replicated in an independent cohort. In a later analysis, around 15,000 TCR beta sequences were associated with specific HLA alleles at a false discovery rate of 0.05. The classifier was reported to diagnose cytomegalovirus status with high specificity and sensitivity in both the original and validation cohorts. In the study, 150 to 200 TCR beta chains were listed as associated with cytomegalovirus. CMV serostatus was the only immune exposure information available for the cohort. Compared with equally common non-associated chains, HLA-associated TCR beta chains in a later analysis were more clonally expanded and had lower generation probabilities. A cluster of highly shared sequence variants was judged likely to be a technical artifact of the sequencing pipeline. Correlated functional status among segregating V segments might reflect linkage disequilibrium, but an unknown experimental factor could not be ruled out. Some IMGT-functional V segments, including TRBV6-2 and TRBV6-3, could not be told apart with the 87-base-pair reads, so those segments were excluded. An earlier analysis of approximately 590 of the donors showed that most TCR beta V segments appeared in productive rearrangements either about 90% or about 30% of the time, which broadly matched IMGT annotations. Most TCR sequences were seen in very few donors, while some public TCRs were found in many individuals. Because HLA typing was missing for some donors at each locus, association tests included only the typed subset. In a later analysis, TCR association rates were found to vary across HLA loci, with the most associated TCRs seen for DRB1 alleles and the fewest for HLA-C alleles. According to the authors, the approach could potentially be generalized to other disease states and immunological phenotypes.

This clone was seen just once. There is no known antigen for this receptor. Within one base of it there is no much larger clone, and no base qualities were kept. Libraries were made using the immunoSEQ multiplex PCR assay. For the multiplex PCR, a mixture combining 60 forward primers for TCR Vbeta segments and 13 reverse primers for TCR Jbeta segments was used. Amplification of the CDR3 region of rearranged TCR beta genes was performed with a multiplex PCR assay on genomic DNA. The amplified TCR beta libraries were sequenced on the Illumina HiSeq System as 87-base-pair reads. Per the original workflow: A later analysis counted approximately 84 million unique TCR beta chains across the 600 to 850 repertoires, and some 11 million of these chains were shared by at least two donors. To remove PCR and sequencing errors, raw reads were error-corrected and collapsed into unique sequences using a nearest-neighbor algorithm that merged closely related sequences. Alignment of CDR3 sequences to IMGT reference sequences was used to assign V, D and J gene segments. Each retained sequence needed at least a six-nucleotide match to both a V gene segment and a J gene segment. A rearrangement counted as productive if the CDR3 had no stop codons and remained in frame with V and J, and every other rearrangement counted as non-productive. CDR3 was defined by IMGT convention, running from the second conserved V-encoded cysteine to the conserved J-encoded phenylalanine. In an earlier analysis of roughly 610 of the donors, sequences lacking an unambiguous match to a single V gene segment were excluded. An earlier analysis of several hundred of the donors called V segments functional above 56.7% productive rearrangements and segregating when the between-donor standard deviation exceeded 5%. To diagnose cytomegalovirus status from the catalog of TCR beta chain sequences, a statistical classification framework was built. In a later analysis, TCR nucleotide sequences were compared against IMGT/GENE-DB human TR gene sequences so that V and J genes could be assigned. In a later analysis, CDR3 sequences and most-parsimonious VDJ recombination scenarios were assigned using the TCRdist pipeline. In a later analysis, every TCR beta chain was defined by the combination of its CDR3 amino acid sequence and its V-gene family, and reads without a unique V-gene family were dropped. In a later analysis, fewer than 650 highly shared, low-generation-probability nucleotide sequences were removed to address suspected cross-contamination and a sequencing artifact. In a later analysis, a clonal expansion index was calculated for each public chain from normalized within-repertoire ranks of inferred template counts. In a later analysis, generation probabilities were computed with a VDJ recombination model fitted to out-of-frame rearrangements, and the resulting probabilities were checked against IGoR. In a later analysis, TCR-TCR, TCR-HLA and TCR-CMV co-occurrence was scored with hypergeometric tests, and a repertoire-size bias correction was applied to TCR pairs. To estimate false discovery rates, a later analysis permuted the HLA or CMV assignments 20 times. In a later analysis, co-occurring TCRs were grouped with DBSCAN, and TCRdist sequence similarity was added when clustering was performed within HLA-allele-positive subsets. Co-occurrence clustering excluded repertoires with fewer than 30,000 or more than 120,000 public chains, plus five with anomalous nucleotide sharing. The source is immuneACCESS, and TCRdb retained only in-frame sequences with V and J called. Part of the clones is not carried over; for the studies checked, unresolved V genes explain less than half of this, and the remainder is unexplained. V and J calls and clone size are those listed in that table; D and trimming were worked out from the DNA. A total of over 100,000 clones appear in this sample, 50% to 65% of them only once. Together, the top ten hold 10% of the sample.

The CDR3 numbers 13 residues from cysteine through phenylalanine. Only the CDR3 region is kept as DNA, spanning 39 bases read in frame from base 1. Trimming removed 0 bases from V and 3 bases from J, leaving 6 bases between the germline ends. CDR1 is given as SNHLY and CDR2 as FYNNEI, both from the germline V gene. The cohort was made up of several hundred healthy bone marrow donors. All cohort members were sampled while nominally healthy, although unrecorded immune exposures were likely present. The donor tested CMV seropositive, placing the donor among the 250 to 350 seropositive members of the cohort. Every donor gave a peripheral blood sample, and the peripheral blood mononuclear cells from that sample were used for TCR beta sequencing. Genomic DNA was extracted from the blood cell samples with the Qiagen DNeasy Blood Extraction Kit.

The receptor was derived from a man aged 35 to 55 in good health and CMV-seropositive. This chain is built from TRBV2 and TRBJ2-7; the D gene lacks a confident call. The sample consisted of PBMCs. The CDR3 reads CASSEALDYEQYF. The DNA sequence reads TGTGCCAGCAGTGAAGCCCTAGACTACGAGCAGTACTTC.